The clone carrying this TCR beta chain was observed a single time. The repertoire was sequenced with immunoSEQ multiplex PCR; TCRdb's copy has only in-frame clones and lacks some. Found here are over 120,000 clones, approximately 93% of them singletons; the top ten hold roughly an eighth. This sample is drawn from a study of T cell responses to AZD1222 COVID-19 vaccine. CDR3 length equals 17 residues. In germline, CDR1 is SGHAT, CDR2 FQNNGV. V gave up 5 bases and J gave up 6 bases; unmatched junction bases: 16. This clonotype originated in an adult who had recovered from COVID-19. The chain is built from TRBV11-2 and TRBJ2-1, with 7 bases lining up with TRBD2. The sequences come from peripheral blood, collected after recovery from COVID-19. For the CDR3, the DNA is TGTGCCAGCAGCCCCGGCGGGAGTCTCCTAGAAATCAATGAGCAGTTCTTC. Protein: CASSPGGSLLEINEQFF. The whole variable domain, remainder taken from reference TRBV11-2 and TRBJ2-1, is EAGVAQSPRYKIIEKRQSVAFWCNPISGHATLYWYQQILGQGPKLLIQFQNNGVVDDSQLPKDRFSAERLKGVDSTLKIQPAKLEDSAVYLCASSPGGSLLEINEQFFGPGTRLTVL.